The present TCR beta chain was sequenced within a study of T cells in Graves' hyperthyroidism and ophthalmopathy. The investigators amplified TCR beta CDR3 regions from RNA transcripts. HTBI primers drove first-round RT-PCR of the TCR CDR3. TCRdb called the multiplex PCR reads again in MiXCR, with one record for every CDR3 protein. The sample comprises 200,000 to 250,000 distinct CDR3 sequences, approximately 23% of which are singletons, and about a third rests with the top ten. The table lists this clonotype with many counts. This receptor was obtained from a woman aged 40 to 49 with Graves' ophthalmopathy. Sequencing used blood.

The DNA for the CDR3 is TGTGCCACGACCGGGACAGAAAGCACTGAAGCTTTCTTT. This sequence encodes CATTGTESTEAFF. The chain uses TRBV10-3 and TRBJ1-1, with 7 positions matching TRBD1. Unmatched junction bases numbered 9, after V lost 10 bases and J lost 4 bases. CDR3 length: 13 residues. Germline V lookup: CDR1 ENHRY, CDR2 SYGVKD.